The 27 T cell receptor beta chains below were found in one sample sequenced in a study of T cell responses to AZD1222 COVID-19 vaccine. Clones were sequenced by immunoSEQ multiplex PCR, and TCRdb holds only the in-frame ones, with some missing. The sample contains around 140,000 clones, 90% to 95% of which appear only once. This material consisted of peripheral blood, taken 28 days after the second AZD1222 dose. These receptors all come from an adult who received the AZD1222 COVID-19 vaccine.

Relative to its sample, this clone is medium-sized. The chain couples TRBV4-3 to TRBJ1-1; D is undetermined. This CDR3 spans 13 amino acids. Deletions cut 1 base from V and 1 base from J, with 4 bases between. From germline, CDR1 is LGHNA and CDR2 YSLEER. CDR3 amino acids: CASSQVQNTEAFF. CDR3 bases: TGCGCCAGCAGCCAAGTCCAGAACACTGAAGCTTTCTTT.

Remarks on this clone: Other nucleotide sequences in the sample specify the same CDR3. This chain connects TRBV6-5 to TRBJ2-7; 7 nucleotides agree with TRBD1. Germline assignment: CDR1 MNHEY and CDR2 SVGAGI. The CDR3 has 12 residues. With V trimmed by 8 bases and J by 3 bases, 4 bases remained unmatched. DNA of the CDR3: TGTGCCAGCCGGGACAGAGACTACGAGCAGTACTTC. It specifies CASRDRDYEQYF.

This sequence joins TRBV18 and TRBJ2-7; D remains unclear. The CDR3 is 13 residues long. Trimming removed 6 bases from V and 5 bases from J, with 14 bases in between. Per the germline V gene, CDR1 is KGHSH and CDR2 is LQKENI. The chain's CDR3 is CASSPRVGDEQYF. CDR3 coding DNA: TGTGCCAGCTCTCCCCGAGTAGGTGACGAGCAGTACTTC.

The CDR3 bases are TGTGCCAGCAGCTTCCAACGCTCCACCGGGGAGCTGTTTTTT. Translating gives CASSFQRSTGELFF. This chain joins TRBV7-6 and TRBJ2-2, with no clear D. In germline, CDR1 is SGHVS, CDR2 FNYEAQ. Trimming removed 3 bases from V and 4 bases from J, with 9 bases in between. The CDR3 has 14 residues.

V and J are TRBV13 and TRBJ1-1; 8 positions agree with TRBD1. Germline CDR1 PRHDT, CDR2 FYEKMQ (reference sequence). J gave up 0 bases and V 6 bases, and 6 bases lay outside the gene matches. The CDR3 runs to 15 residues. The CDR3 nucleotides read TGTGCCAGCAGGTGGCAGGGGGCCTTGAACACTGAAGCTTTCTTT. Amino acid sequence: CASRWQGALNTEAFF.

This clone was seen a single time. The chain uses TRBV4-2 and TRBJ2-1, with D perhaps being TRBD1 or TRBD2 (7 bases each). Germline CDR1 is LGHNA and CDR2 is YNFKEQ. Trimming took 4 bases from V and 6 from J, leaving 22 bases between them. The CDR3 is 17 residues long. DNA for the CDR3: TGTGCCAGCAGCCCAAGGTTGGTCACAGGGGAGGGCAATGAGCAGTTCTTC. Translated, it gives CASSPRLVTGEGNEQFF.

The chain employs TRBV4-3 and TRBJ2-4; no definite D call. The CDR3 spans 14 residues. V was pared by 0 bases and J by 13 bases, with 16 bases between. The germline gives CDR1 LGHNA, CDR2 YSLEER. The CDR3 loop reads CASSQDDRSLPQYF. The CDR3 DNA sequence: TGCGCCAGCAGCCAAGATGATCGCTCCCTTCCCCAGTACTTC.

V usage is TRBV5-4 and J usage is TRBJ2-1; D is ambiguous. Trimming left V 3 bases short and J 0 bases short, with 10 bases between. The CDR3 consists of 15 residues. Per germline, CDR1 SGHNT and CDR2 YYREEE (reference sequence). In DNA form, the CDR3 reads TGTGCCAGCAGCTACAGCGTAAGCTCCTACAATGAGCAGTTCTTC. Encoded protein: CASSYSVSSYNEQFF.

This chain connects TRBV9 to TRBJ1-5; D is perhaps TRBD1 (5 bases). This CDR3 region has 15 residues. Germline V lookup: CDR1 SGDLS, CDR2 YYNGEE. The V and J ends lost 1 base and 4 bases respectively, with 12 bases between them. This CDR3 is CASSVSGGPNQPQHF. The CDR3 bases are TGTGCCAGCAGCGTATCGGGGGGTCCAAATCAGCCCCAGCATTTT.

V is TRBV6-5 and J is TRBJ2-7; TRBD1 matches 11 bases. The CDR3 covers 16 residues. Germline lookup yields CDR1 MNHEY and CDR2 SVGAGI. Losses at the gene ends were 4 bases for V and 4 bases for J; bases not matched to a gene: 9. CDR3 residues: CASSSSGTGGYYEQYF. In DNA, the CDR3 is TGTGCCAGCAGTTCCTCCGGGACAGGGGGTTATTACGAGCAGTACTTC.

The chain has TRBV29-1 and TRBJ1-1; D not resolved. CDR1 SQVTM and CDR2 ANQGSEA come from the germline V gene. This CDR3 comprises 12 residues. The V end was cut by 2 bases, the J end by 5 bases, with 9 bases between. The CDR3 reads CSVELRWTEAFF. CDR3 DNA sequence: TGCAGCGTTGAACTCCGTTGGACTGAAGCTTTCTTT.

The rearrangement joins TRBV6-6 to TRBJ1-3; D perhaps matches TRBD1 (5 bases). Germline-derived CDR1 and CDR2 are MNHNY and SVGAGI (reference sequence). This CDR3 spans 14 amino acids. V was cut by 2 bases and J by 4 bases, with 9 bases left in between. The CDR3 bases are TGTGCCAGCAGTTACGGGGGAAGGGGAAACACCATATATTTT. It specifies CASSYGGRGNTIYF.

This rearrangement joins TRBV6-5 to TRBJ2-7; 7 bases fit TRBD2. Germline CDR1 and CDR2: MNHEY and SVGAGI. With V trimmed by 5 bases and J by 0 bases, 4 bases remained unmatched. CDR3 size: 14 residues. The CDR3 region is CASSPQRDSYEQYF. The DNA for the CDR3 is TGTGCCAGCAGTCCCCAGCGGGACTCCTACGAGCAGTACTTC.

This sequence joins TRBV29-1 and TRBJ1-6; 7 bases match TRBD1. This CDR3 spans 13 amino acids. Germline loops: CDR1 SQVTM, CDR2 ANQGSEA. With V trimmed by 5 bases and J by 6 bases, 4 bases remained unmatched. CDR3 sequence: CSVRTGANSPLHF. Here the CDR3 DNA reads TGCAGCGTTCGGACAGGAGCTAATTCACCCCTCCACTTT. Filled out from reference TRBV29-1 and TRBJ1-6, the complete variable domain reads SAVISQKPSRDICQRGTSLTIQCQVDSQVTMMFWYRQQPGQSLTLIATANQGSEATYESGFVIDKFPISRPNLTFSTLTVSNMSPEDSSIYLCSVRTGANSPLHFGNGTRLTVT.

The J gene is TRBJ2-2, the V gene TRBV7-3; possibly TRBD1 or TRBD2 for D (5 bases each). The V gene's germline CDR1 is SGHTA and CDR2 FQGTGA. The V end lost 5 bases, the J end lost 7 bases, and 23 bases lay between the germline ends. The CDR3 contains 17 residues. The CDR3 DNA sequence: TGTGCCAGCAGCCCCCCTGGGTCGGGACCGTACGACGGGGAGCTGTTTTTT. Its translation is CASSPPGSGPYDGELFF.

The CDR3 region is CASSLYLAGYEQYF. The CDR3 region has the DNA TGTGCCAGCAGTTTATATCTAGCGGGATACGAGCAGTACTTC. The genes are TRBV28 and TRBJ2-7; 9 bases are shared with TRBD2. The CDR3 consists of 14 residues. V was pared by 1 base and J by 4 bases, with 2 bases of the junction left unmatched. Germline-derived CDR1 and CDR2 are MDHEN and SYDVKM.

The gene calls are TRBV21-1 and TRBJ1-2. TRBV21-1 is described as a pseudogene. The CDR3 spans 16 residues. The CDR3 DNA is TGTGCCAGCAGCAAAGAGGGGGGGACCGCCAACTATGGCTACACCTTC. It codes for CASSKEGGTANYGYTF.

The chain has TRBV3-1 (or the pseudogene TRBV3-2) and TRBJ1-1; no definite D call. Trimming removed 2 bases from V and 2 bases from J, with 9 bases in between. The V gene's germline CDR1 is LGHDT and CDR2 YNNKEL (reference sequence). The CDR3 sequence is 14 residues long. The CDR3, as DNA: TGTGCCAGCAGCCAATCTTTGAAAAACACTGAAGCTTTCTTT. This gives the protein CASSQSLKNTEAFF.

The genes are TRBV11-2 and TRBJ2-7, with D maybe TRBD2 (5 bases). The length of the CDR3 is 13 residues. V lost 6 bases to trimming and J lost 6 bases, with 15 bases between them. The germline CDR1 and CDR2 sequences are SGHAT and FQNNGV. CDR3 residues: CASSGSVASEQYF. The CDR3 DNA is TGTGCCAGCAGTGGGAGTGTGGCGTCCGAGCAGTACTTC.

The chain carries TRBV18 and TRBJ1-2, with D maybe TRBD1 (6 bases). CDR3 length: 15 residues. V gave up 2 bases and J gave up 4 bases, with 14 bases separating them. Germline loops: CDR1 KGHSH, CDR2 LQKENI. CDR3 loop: CASSPTQGRVYGYTF. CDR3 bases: TGTGCCAGCTCACCAACACAGGGTCGGGTCTATGGCTACACCTTC.

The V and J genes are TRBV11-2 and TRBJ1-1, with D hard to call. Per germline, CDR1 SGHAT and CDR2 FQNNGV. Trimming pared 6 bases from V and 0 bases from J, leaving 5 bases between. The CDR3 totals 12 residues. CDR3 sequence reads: CASSRLNTEAFF. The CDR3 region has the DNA TGTGCCAGCAGTCGTTTGAACACTGAAGCTTTCTTT.

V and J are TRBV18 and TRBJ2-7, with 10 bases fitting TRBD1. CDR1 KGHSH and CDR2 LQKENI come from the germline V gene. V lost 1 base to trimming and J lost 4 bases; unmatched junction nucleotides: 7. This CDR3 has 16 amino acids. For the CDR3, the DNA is TGTGCCAGCTCACCACGGGACAGGGGCTTGGGTTACGAGCAGTACTTC. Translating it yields CASSPRDRGLGYEQYF.

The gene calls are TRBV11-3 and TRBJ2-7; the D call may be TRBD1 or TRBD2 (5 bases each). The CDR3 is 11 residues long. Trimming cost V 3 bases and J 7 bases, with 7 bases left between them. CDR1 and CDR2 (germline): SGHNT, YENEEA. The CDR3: CASSLGEEQYF. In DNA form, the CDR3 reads TGTGCCAGCAGCTTGGGGGAAGAGCAGTACTTC.

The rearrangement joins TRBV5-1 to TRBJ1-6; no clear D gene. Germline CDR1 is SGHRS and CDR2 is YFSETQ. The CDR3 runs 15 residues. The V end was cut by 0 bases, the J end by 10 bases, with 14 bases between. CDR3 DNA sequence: TGCGCCAGCAGCTTGGAGGGCTTTGGGAGGTCACCCCTCCACTTT. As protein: CASSLEGFGRSPLHF.

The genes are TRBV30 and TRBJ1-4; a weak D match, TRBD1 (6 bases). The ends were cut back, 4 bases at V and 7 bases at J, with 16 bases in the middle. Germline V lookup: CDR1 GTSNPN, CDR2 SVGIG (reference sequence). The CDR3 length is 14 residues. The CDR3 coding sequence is TGTGCCTGGAAGGGGACCTTGGGGGCTGAAAAACTGTTTTTT. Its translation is CAWKGTLGAEKLFF.

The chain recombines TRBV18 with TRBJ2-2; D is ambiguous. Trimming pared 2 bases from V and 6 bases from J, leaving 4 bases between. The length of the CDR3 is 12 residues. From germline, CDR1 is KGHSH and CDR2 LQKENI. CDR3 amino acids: CASSPRAGELFF. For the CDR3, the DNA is TGTGCCAGCTCACCAAGAGCCGGGGAGCTGTTTTTT. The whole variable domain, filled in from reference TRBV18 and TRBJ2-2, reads NAGVMQNPRHLVRRRGQEARLRCSPMKGHSHVYWYRQLPEEGLKFMVYLQKENIIDESGMPKERFSAEFPKEGPSILRIQQVVRGDSAAYFCASSPRAGELFFGEGSRLTVL.

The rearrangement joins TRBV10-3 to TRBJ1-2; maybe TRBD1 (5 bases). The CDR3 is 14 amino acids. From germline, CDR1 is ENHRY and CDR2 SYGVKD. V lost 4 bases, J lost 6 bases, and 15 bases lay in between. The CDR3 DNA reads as TGTGCCATCAGTGCCCCCCCCTTGGGGGATGGCTACACCTTC. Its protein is CAISAPPLGDGYTF.